The 20 T cell receptor beta chains below all came from one sample that was sequenced in a study of shared clonotypes between healthy human individuals. This table comes from immunoSEQ multiplex PCR, and its TCRdb copy is limited to in-frame clones, with some not included. Among approximately 1,500,000 clones listed, about 96% were seen once. Sequenced sample: naive CD4+ T cells sorted from blood. Subset defined: CD45RA+ positively selected. These receptors all stem from a man aged 30-40 years in good health.

V gene TRBV28 combines with J gene TRBJ1-2; D is ambiguous. V lost 5 bases to trimming and J lost 0 bases, with 7 bases between them. This CDR3 has 13 residues. Germline V lookup: CDR1 MDHEN, CDR2 SYDVKM. CDR3 loop: CASSARTNYGYTF. CDR3 coding DNA: TGTGCCAGCAGTGCTCGAACTAACTATGGCTACACCTTC.

This sequence joins TRBV11-3 and TRBJ2-1, with D perhaps being TRBD1 or TRBD2 (5 bases each). Germline lookup yields CDR1 SGHNT and CDR2 YENEEA. The CDR3 has 15 amino acids. Trimming took off 7 bases at V and 0 bases at J, with 13 bases between the two ends. CDR3 bases: TGTGCCAGCAAAAAGGACGGGGCCTCCTACAATGAGCAGTTCTTC. Translating gives CASKKDGASYNEQFF.

The rearrangement links TRBV30 to TRBJ1-3; tentative D call: TRBD1 (5 bases). Per the germline V gene, CDR1 is GTSNPN and CDR2 is SVGIG (reference sequence). CDR3 length: 14 residues. Deletions cut 5 bases from V and 1 base from J, with 12 bases between. The CDR3 region is CAWVSGTSGNTIYF. The CDR3 DNA sequence: TGTGCCTGGGTATCCGGGACGTCTGGAAACACCATATATTTT.

This chain uses TRBV6-5 with TRBJ1-1; D is uncertain. Germline V gene lookup returns CDR1 MNHEY and CDR2 SVGAGI. This CDR3 is 14 amino acids long. Trimming left V 3 bases short and J 2 bases short, with 10 bases between. CDR3 sequence: CASSYDQDNTEAFF. The CDR3 DNA reads as TGTGCCAGCAGTTATGATCAGGACAACACTGAAGCTTTCTTT.

This clone was detected only once. The chain uses TRBV11-2 and TRBJ2-4, with D tentatively TRBD1 (6 bases). The V gene's germline CDR1 is SGHAT and CDR2 FQNNGV. This CDR3 has 20 amino acids. Trimming stripped 0 bases from V and 1 base from J, with 22 bases between. The CDR3 DNA sequence: TGTGCCAGCAGCTTAGAGGGGGCACGGATTCTTCAACGGGCCAAAAACATTCAGTACTTC. Translating it yields CASSLEGARILQRAKNIQYF.

V is TRBV5-4 and J is TRBJ2-1, with D hard to call. Trimming took 5 bases from V and 6 from J, leaving 15 bases between them. This CDR3 region has 14 residues. Per the germline V gene, CDR1 is SGHNT and CDR2 is YYREEE (reference sequence). The CDR3 loop is CASRREVITNEQFF. CDR3 coding DNA: TGTGCCAGCAGGCGCGAGGTCATTACCAATGAGCAGTTCTTC.

The chain recombines TRBV15 with TRBJ2-1, with TRBD2 as a possible D gene (6 bases). CDR3 size: 17 residues. V was cut by 5 bases and J by 0 bases, with 17 bases left in between. Germline V gives CDR1 LNHNV, CDR2 YYDKDF (reference sequence). The CDR3 DNA reads TGTGCCACCAGCCGAGCCGGCCAGGGACTCTCCTACAATGAGCAGTTCTTC. This translates into CATSRAGQGLSYNEQFF.

In its sample, this clone was seen once. The chain uses TRBV14 and TRBJ2-3; 9 bases match TRBD1. Trimming removed 5 bases from V and 4 bases from J; junction bases left unmatched: 7. CDR1 and CDR2 from the germline V gene are SGHDN and FVKESK. The CDR3 length is 15 residues. The CDR3 DNA is TGTGCCAGCAGCTTACAGGGGGCGCGTGCAGATACGCAGTATTTT. It yields the protein CASSLQGARADTQYF.

The chain employs TRBV10-1 and TRBJ2-5; 10 bases match TRBD2. Per germline, CDR1 WNHNN and CDR2 SYGVQD (reference sequence). V lost 5 bases to trimming and J lost 5 bases; unmatched junction nucleotides: 2. The CDR3 has 13 residues. Here the CDR3 reads CASSRLAGETQYF. The CDR3, as DNA: TGCGCCAGCAGTAGACTAGCGGGTGAGACCCAGTACTTC.

As regards this clone: Other DNA sequences from this sample encode an identical CDR3 as well. DNA of the CDR3: TGTGCCTGGACCGGGATCTCCTACGAGCAGTACTTC. The encoded protein is CAWTGISYEQYF. The chain recombines TRBV30 with TRBJ2-7, with D possibly TRBD2 on 5 matching bases. V dropped 4 bases and J dropped 0 bases, with 7 bases sitting between them. The CDR3 runs to 12 residues. Germline CDR1 is GTSNPN and CDR2 is SVGIG (reference sequence).

The V and J genes are TRBV18 and TRBJ1-4; D is unresolved. CDR3 length: 13 amino acids. V lost 2 bases to trimming and J lost 6 bases, with 7 bases between them. Germline lookup yields CDR1 KGHSH and CDR2 LQKENI. This CDR3 reads CASSPGIDEKLFF. CDR3 coding DNA: TGTGCCAGCTCACCAGGGATTGATGAAAAACTGTTTTTT. The variable domain in full, with the rest retrieved from reference TRBV18 and TRBJ1-4, is NAGVMQNPRHLVRRRGQEARLRCSPMKGHSHVYWYRQLPEEGLKFMVYLQKENIIDESGMPKERFSAEFPKEGPSILRIQQVVRGDSAAYFCASSPGIDEKLFFGSGTQLSVL.

The chain recombines TRBV5-1 with TRBJ2-5; D unresolved. Trimming shortened V by 5 bases and J by 2 bases, and 13 bases separated the two germline ends. The CDR3 covers 14 residues. The germline V gene has CDR1 SGHRS and CDR2 YFSETQ. The CDR3 region has the DNA TGCGCCAGCAGTTGGTGGGTAGGACAAGAGACCCAGTACTTC. Translation: CASSWWVGQETQYF.

Details on this clone: The identical CDR3 is also encoded by other nucleotide sequences in the sample. The rearrangement links TRBV2 to TRBJ2-7; TRBD1 aligns across 8 bases. The CDR3 loop spans 14 amino acids. Trimming took 5 bases from V and 0 from J; bases not matched to a gene: 3. The germline V gene encodes CDR1 SNHLY and CDR2 FYNNEI. CDR3 sequence reads: CASSPDRGSYEQYF. The CDR3, as DNA: TGTGCCAGCAGTCCCGACAGGGGCTCCTACGAGCAGTACTTC.

Concerning this clone itself: Distinct nucleotide sequences in the sample also encode this CDR3. V is TRBV5-1 and J is TRBJ2-6; D gene uncertain. V gave up 0 bases and J gave up 0 bases, with 1 base separating them. Germline-derived CDR1 and CDR2 are SGHRS and YFSETQ. The CDR3 contains 14 residues. The CDR3 region has the DNA TGCGCCAGCAGCTTGGACTCTGGGGCCAACGTCCTGACTTTC. Protein: CASSLDSGANVLTF.

The J gene is TRBJ2-3, the V gene TRBV5-1, with 9 bases fitting TRBD1. The ends lost 8 bases at V and 0 bases at J; junction bases unmatched: 1. This CDR3 is 13 amino acids long. Germline-derived CDR1 and CDR2 are SGHRS and YFSETQ. CDR3 sequence: CASGTGSTDTQYF. The CDR3 coding sequence is TGCGCCAGTGGGACAGGGAGCACAGATACGCAGTATTTT. The full variable domain, with the rest looked up from reference TRBV5-1 and TRBJ2-3, is KAGVTQTPRYLIKTRGQQVTLSCSPISGHRSVSWYQQTPGQGLQFLFEYFSETQRNKGNFPGRFSGRQFSNSRSEMNVSTLELGDSALYLCASGTGSTDTQYFGPGTRLTVL.

The chain is built from TRBV5-5 and TRBJ1-2; D is possibly TRBD1 (5 bases). Germline CDR1 reads SGHKS; CDR2 reads YYEKEE (reference sequence). CDR3 length: 13 amino acids. V gave up 5 bases and J gave up 3 bases, with 11 bases separating them. Here the CDR3 DNA reads TGTGCCAGCAGTCCGACAGCTTACTATGGCTACACCTTC. Protein product: CASSPTAYYGYTF.

The V call is TRBV7-2, the J call TRBJ2-7; possibly TRBD2 for D (5 bases). The CDR3 length is 17 residues. Germline CDR1 is SGHTA and CDR2 is FQGNSA. Trimming pared 4 bases from V and 1 base from J, leaving 20 bases between. DNA for the CDR3: TGTGCCAGCAGCTCGAACCCGGCACAGCGGACTTCCTACGAGCAGTACTTC. Translation gives CASSSNPAQRTSYEQYF. Looking up the rest from reference TRBV7-2 and TRBJ2-7 gives the full variable domain: GAGVSQSPSNKVTEKGKDVELRCDPISGHTALYWYRQSLGQGLEFLIYFQGNSAPDKSGLPSDRFSAERTGGSVSTLTIQRTQQEDSAVYLCASSSNPAQRTSYEQYFGPGTRLTVT.

The chain recombines TRBV25-1 with TRBJ1-4; 8 positions agree with TRBD1. There are 14 residues in the CDR3. Trimming cost V 7 bases and J 4 bases; bases outside gene matches: 5. From germline, CDR1 is MGHDK and CDR2 SYGVNS. CDR3 loop: CASTRTGINEKLFF. In DNA form, the CDR3 reads TGTGCCAGCACCCGGACAGGGATTAATGAAAAACTGTTTTTT.

The chain joins TRBV18 to TRBJ2-1; either TRBD1 or TRBD2 may supply D (6 bases each). CDR1 is KGHSH and CDR2 is LQKENI in the germline V gene. Between the trimmed V and J ends, which lost 3 bases and 0 bases, there was a span of 12 bases. The CDR3 is made up of 16 amino acids. The CDR3 DNA is TGTGCCAGCTCACCTGCGGGACAAAGCTCCTACAATGAGCAGTTCTTC. This encodes CASSPAGQSSYNEQFF.

This clone was recorded only once. V usage is TRBV25-1 and J usage is TRBJ2-1; D might be TRBD2 (5 bases). V was shortened by 3 bases and J by 1 base, with 13 bases between the two germline ends. Germline V gene data show CDR1 as MGHDK and CDR2 as SYGVNS. This CDR3 has 16 residues. In nucleotides, the CDR3 is TGTGCCAGCAGTGAGTTTGGGCGGGTATCCTACAATGAGCAGTTCTTC. Its protein product is CASSEFGRVSYNEQFF.